Listed below are T cell receptor beta chains from one sample, sequenced in a study of cytomegalovirus exposure and HLA in healthy donors. Libraries were prepared by immunoSEQ multiplex PCR; TCRdb keeps only in-frame clonotypes and omits some of them. The sample lists about 160,000 clones, around 80% occurring once. Material: PBMCs. The receptors derive from a man aged 50-60 years in good health and CMV-seropositive. Each CDR3 is given with its conserved first and last residue. The order of the fields is clone size, D gene, V gene, CDR3 length, J gene, CDR3 DNA, CDR3 protein. D genes are given only for firm matches. Some rows mark clone size as missing; the rest say once, few, many or name a class of expanded clone.

abundance: .; d_gene: .; v_gene: TRBV7-9; len: 13; j_gene: TRBJ2-2; CDR3nt: TGTGCCAGCAGCTCCCTAGTAACCGGGGAGCTGTTTTTT; CDR3aa: CASSSLVTGELFF
abundance: .; d_gene: .; v_gene: TRBV5-4; len: 13; j_gene: TRBJ2-2; CDR3nt: TGTGCCAGCAACCAAGACAGGTCACGGGAGCTGTTTTTT; CDR3aa: CASNQDRSRELFF
abundance: .; d_gene: .; v_gene: TRBV7-3; len: 14; j_gene: TRBJ1-5; CDR3nt: TGTGCCAGCAGCTTAATAGGGGGAGGGCAGCCCCAGCATTTT; CDR3aa: CASSLIGGGQPQHF
abundance: .; d_gene: TRBD2; v_gene: TRBV18; len: 16; j_gene: TRBJ2-5; CDR3nt: TGTGCCAGCTCACCACGGATTAGCGGGAACCAAGAGACCCAGTACTTC; CDR3aa: CASSPRISGNQETQYF
abundance: .; d_gene: .; v_gene: TRBV28; len: 14; j_gene: TRBJ1-2; CDR3nt: TGTGCCAGCAGGCCCCCGGGAGCCTACTATGGCTACACCTTC; CDR3aa: CASRPPGAYYGYTF
abundance: .; d_gene: TRBD1; v_gene: TRBV9; len: 13; j_gene: TRBJ1-2; CDR3nt: TGTGCCAGCAGCCAAGACAGGGTGAAGGGCTACACCTTC; CDR3aa: CASSQDRVKGYTF
abundance: .; d_gene: TRBD1; v_gene: TRBV19; len: 17; j_gene: TRBJ1-1; CDR3nt: TGTGCCAGTTCCATCCTCGGGGACAGAGCACCGAACACTGAAGCTTTCTTT; CDR3aa: CASSILGDRAPNTEAFF
abundance: .; d_gene: .; v_gene: TRBV5-1; len: 14; j_gene: TRBJ1-1; CDR3nt: TGCGCCAGCAGCTTACTACAGGGAGAGGGGGAAGCTTTCTTT; CDR3aa: CASSLLQGEGEAFF
abundance: .; d_gene: TRBD2; v_gene: TRBV5-1; len: 18; j_gene: TRBJ2-3; CDR3nt: TGCGCCAGCAGCTATTCACTCATAGCGGGAGGGGACACAGATACGCAGTATTTT; CDR3aa: CASSYSLIAGGDTDTQYF
abundance: .; d_gene: TRBD1; v_gene: TRBV7-9; len: 14; j_gene: TRBJ1-6; CDR3nt: TGTGCCAGCAGCCTTGGACAGGCGTCTTCACCCCTCCACTTT; CDR3aa: CASSLGQASSPLHF
abundance: .; d_gene: TRBD1; v_gene: TRBV2; len: 17; j_gene: TRBJ1-1; CDR3nt: TGTGCCAGCAGCAAAGAAAGGACAGGGACGACGAGGACTGAAGCTTTCTTT; CDR3aa: CASSKERTGTTRTEAFF
abundance: once; d_gene: TRBD1; v_gene: TRBV19; len: 15; j_gene: TRBJ1-1; CDR3nt: TGTGCCAGTAGTATCGGACAGGGGGGACCCACTGAAGCTTTCTTT; CDR3aa: CASSIGQGGPTEAFF
abundance: .; d_gene: TRBD1; v_gene: TRBV5-8; len: 16; j_gene: TRBJ1-5; CDR3nt: TGTGCCAGCAGCTTGGGTACAGGGGGGGACAATCAGCCCCAGCATTTT; CDR3aa: CASSLGTGGDNQPQHF
abundance: .; d_gene: .; v_gene: TRBV19; len: 13; j_gene: TRBJ1-6; CDR3nt: TGTGCCAGTAGTTGGGGAGGGTCTTCACCCCTCCACTTT; CDR3aa: CASSWGGSSPLHF